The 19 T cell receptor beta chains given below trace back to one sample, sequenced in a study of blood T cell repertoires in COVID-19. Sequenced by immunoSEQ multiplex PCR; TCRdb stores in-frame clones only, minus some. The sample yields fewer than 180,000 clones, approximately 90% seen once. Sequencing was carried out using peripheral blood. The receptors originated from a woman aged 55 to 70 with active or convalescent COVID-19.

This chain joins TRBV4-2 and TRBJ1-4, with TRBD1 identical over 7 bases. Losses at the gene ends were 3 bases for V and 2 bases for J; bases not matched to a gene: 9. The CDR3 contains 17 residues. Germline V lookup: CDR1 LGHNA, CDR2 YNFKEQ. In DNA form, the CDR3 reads TGTGCCAGCAGCCAGATGACAGGGAGCTCTACTAATGAAAAACTGTTTTTT. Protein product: CASSQMTGSSTNEKLFF.

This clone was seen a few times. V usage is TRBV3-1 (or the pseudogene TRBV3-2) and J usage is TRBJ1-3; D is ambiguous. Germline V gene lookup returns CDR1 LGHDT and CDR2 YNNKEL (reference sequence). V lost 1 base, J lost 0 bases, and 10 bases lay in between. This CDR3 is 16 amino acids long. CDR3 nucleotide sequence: TGTGCCAGCAGCCAAGGAATGCGGGGCTCTGGAAACACCATATATTTT. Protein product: CASSQGMRGSGNTIYF.

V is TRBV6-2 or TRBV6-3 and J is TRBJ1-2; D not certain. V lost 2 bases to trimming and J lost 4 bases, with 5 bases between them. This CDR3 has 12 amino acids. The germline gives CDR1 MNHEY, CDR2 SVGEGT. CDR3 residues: CASSYVFYGYTF. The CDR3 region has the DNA TGTGCCAGCAGTTACGTATTCTATGGCTACACCTTC.

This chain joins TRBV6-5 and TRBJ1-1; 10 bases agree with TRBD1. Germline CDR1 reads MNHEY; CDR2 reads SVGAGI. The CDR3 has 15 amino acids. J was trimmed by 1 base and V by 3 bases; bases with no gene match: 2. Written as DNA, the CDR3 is TGTGCCAGCAGTTATAGACAGGGGGCGAACACTGAAGCTTTCTTT. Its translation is CASSYRQGANTEAFF.

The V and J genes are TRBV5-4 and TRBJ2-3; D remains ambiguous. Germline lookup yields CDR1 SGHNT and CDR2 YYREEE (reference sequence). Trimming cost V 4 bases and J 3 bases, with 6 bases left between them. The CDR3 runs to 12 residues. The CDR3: CASSRVTDTQYF. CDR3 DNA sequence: TGTGCCAGCAGCCGAGTTACAGATACGCAGTATTTT.

In nucleotides, the CDR3 is TGTGCCAGCAGGGAGGGACAGGGCGTTACCGGGGAGCTGTTTTTT. Protein: CASREGQGVTGELFF. This chain links TRBV9 with TRBJ2-2, with TRBD1 matching over 9 bases. Per the germline V gene, CDR1 is SGDLS and CDR2 is YYNGEE. The CDR3 runs 15 residues. V lost 5 bases and J lost 5; bases outside the gene matches: 7.

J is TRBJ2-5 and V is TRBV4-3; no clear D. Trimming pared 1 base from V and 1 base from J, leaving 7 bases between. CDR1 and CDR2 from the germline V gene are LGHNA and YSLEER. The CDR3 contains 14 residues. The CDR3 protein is CASSQVYFQETQYF. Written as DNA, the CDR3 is TGCGCCAGCAGCCAAGTTTACTTCCAAGAGACCCAGTACTTC.

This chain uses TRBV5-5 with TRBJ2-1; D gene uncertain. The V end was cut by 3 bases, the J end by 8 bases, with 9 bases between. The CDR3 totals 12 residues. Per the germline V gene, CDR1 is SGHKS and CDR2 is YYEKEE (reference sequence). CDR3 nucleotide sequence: TGTGCCAGCAGCTACCTCCGGGATGAGCAGTTCTTC. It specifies CASSYLRDEQFF.

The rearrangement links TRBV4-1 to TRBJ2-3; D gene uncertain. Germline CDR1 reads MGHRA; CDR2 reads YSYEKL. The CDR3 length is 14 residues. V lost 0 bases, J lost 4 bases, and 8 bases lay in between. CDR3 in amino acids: CASSQDQVADTQYF. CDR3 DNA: TGCGCCAGCAGCCAAGATCAAGTAGCAGATACGCAGTATTTT.

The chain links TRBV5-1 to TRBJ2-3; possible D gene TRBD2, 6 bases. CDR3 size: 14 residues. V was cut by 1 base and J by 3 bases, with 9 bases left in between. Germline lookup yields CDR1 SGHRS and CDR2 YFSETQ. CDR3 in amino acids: CASSLQGLTDTQYF. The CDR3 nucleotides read TGCGCCAGCAGCTTGCAGGGACTTACAGATACGCAGTATTTT.

The CDR3 coding sequence is TGTGCCAGTAGTACCCGGCCGGGATCGGGGTACAATGAGCAGTTCTTC. It translates to CASSTRPGSGYNEQFF. The J gene is TRBJ2-1, the V gene TRBV19; a weak D match, TRBD2 (5 bases). CDR3 size: 16 residues. CDR1 LNHDA and CDR2 SQIVND come from the germline V gene (reference sequence). Trimming took 4 bases from V and 4 from J, leaving 17 bases between them.

CDR3 in DNA: TGTGCCAGCAATGGACAGGGCGTAAACATTCAGTACTTC. Amino acid sequence: CASNGQGVNIQYF. The chain is built from TRBV7-9 and TRBJ2-4, with 8 bases matching TRBD1. Per the germline V gene, CDR1 is SEHNR and CDR2 is FQNEAQ (reference sequence). The junction had 5 bases not matched to a gene; V was cut back by 7 bases and J by 6 bases. The CDR3 totals 13 residues.

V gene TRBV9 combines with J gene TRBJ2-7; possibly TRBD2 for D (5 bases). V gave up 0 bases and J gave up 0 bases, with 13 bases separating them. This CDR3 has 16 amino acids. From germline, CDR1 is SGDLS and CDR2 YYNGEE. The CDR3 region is CASSVGGFESSYEQYF. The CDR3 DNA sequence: TGTGCCAGCAGCGTAGGAGGGTTCGAGAGCTCCTACGAGCAGTACTTC.

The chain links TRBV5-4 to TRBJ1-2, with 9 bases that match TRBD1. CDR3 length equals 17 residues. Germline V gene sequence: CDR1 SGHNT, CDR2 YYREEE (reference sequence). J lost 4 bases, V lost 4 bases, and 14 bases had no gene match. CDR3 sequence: CASSLGQGPLLGYGYTF. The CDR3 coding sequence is TGTGCCAGCAGCCTGGGACAGGGCCCTCTACTCGGCTATGGCTACACCTTC.

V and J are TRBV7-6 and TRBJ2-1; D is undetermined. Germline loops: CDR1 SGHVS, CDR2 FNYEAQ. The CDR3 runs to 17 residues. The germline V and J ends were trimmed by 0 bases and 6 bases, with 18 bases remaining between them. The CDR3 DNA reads TGTGCCAGCAGCTTAGCTAGTGCGACATCCCCGGCCAATGAGCAGTTCTTC. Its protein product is CASSLASATSPANEQFF.

Here the CDR3 reads CASSPTGVNTEAFF. The CDR3 bases are TGTGCCAGCAGCCCGACAGGGGTCAACACTGAAGCTTTCTTT. The chain has TRBV14 and TRBJ1-1; 8 bases align to TRBD1. The CDR3 runs to 14 residues. Germline V gene lookup returns CDR1 SGHDN and CDR2 FVKESK. The junction had 3 bases not matched to a gene; V was cut back by 4 bases and J by 2 bases.

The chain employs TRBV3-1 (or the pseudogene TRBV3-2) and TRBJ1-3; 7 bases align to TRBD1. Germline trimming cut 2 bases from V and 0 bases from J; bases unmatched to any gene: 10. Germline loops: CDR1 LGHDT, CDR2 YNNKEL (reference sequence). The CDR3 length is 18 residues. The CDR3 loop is CASSQRPGTENSGNTIYF. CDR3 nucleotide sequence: TGTGCCAGCAGCCAACGTCCCGGGACAGAGAACTCTGGAAACACCATATATTTT.

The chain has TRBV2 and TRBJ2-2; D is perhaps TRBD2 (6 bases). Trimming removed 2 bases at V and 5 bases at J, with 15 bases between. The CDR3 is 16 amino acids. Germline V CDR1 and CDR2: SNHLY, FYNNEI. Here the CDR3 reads CASSEYGGSNTGELFF. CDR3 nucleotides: TGTGCCAGCAGTGAATATGGGGGGAGTAATACCGGGGAGCTGTTTTTT.

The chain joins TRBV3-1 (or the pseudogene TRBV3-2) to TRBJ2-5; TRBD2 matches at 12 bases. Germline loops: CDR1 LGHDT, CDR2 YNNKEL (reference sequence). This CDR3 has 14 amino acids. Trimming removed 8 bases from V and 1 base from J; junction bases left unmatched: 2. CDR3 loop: CASLTSGSQETQYF. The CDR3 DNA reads TGTGCCAGCCTGACTAGCGGGAGCCAAGAGACCCAGTACTTC.